The present T cell receptor (beta chain) was sequenced within a study of cytomegalovirus exposure and HLA in healthy donors (dated by TCRdb to 2016 to 2017). Regarding the complete study: According to a later analysis, one platform produced both the roughly 110 validation repertoires and the 730 or so repertoires of the first cohort. The study aimed to test whether cataloging public T cell receptors could reveal signatures of past pathogen exposure. Along with the 666-subject first cohort, a separate validation cohort of over 90 different subjects was used. To predict cytomegalovirus infection status, the study brought together high-throughput TCR immunosequencing, statistical association of individual TCRs with disease status, and machine learning. Results and caveats for the whole study, not just this receptor: A later analysis had no HLA typing for the validation cohort, so co-occurrence there was scored across all 130 or so repertoires. While some public TCRs were present in many individuals, most TCR sequences turned up only very rarely across donors. Three of the identified cytomegalovirus-associated TCR beta chains were confirmed in vitro to be specific for cytomegalovirus antigens. Subsequent analysis determined that TCRs grouped into clusters in the first cohort also showed a tendency toward co-occurrence across the 120 or so validation repertoires, and approximately 94% of cluster scores exceeded 0. The classifier was reported to diagnose cytomegalovirus status with high specificity and sensitivity in both the original and validation cohorts. The authors suggested that the approach could potentially be extended to other disease states and immunological phenotypes. The study listed around 160 TCR beta chains as associated with cytomegalovirus.

The CDR3 runs 15 residues from the cysteine to the phenylalanine. Of the read, only the CDR3 DNA is kept; its 45 bases are in frame from base 1. Looking up the germline V gene (reference sequence) yields CDR1 SSHAT and CDR2 FNYEAQ. The germline V end is reduced by 5 bases and the J end by 0 bases; junction bases left unmatched: 7. As for this clone: The antigen it recognizes is unknown. Per-base quality was not reported, and no clone a single base away is much larger than it.

Libraries were constructed by the immunoSEQ multiplex PCR assay. The paper's data handling went like this. A statistical classification framework was built to diagnose cytomegalovirus status from the catalog of TCR beta chain sequences. This is the immuneACCESS table as TCRdb keeps it, with only in-frame sequences that have V and J called. A part of the clones is gone; compared with another copy, unresolved V genes explain less than half, and the rest is unexplained. Clone size and the V and J calls come from that table; the DNA yielded D and trimming. For this sample the table gives approximately 200,000 clones, of which approximately 84% were detected only once. The ten most abundant clones make up roughly 7% of the sample. Separate from the roughly 650-subject first cohort, the validation cohort of roughly 120 subjects was the group to which the donors belonged.

Sample: PBMCs. The rearranged segments are TRBV7-7 and TRBJ2-7, with 7 middle bases fitting TRBD2. This receptor was obtained from a man in his late teens or twenties in good health and CMV-seropositive. The nucleotide sequence reads as follows: TGTGCCAGCAGCCGATCTAGCGGCCTCTCCTACGAGCAGTACTTC. The encoded protein is CASSRSSGLSYEQYF.